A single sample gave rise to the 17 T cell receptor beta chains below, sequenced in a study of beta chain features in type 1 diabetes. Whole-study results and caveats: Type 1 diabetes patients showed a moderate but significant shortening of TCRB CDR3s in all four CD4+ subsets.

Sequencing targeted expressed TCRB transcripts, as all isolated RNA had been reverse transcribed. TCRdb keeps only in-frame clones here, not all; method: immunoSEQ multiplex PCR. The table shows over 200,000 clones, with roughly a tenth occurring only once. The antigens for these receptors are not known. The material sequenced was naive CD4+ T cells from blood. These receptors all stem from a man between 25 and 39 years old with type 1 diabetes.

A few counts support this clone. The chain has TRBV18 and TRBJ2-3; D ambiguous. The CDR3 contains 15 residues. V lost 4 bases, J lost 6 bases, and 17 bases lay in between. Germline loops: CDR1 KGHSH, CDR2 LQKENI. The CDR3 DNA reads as TGTGCCAGCTCACTCCTAGATCCTGCTGTTGATACGCAGTATTTT. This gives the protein CASSLLDPAVDTQYF.

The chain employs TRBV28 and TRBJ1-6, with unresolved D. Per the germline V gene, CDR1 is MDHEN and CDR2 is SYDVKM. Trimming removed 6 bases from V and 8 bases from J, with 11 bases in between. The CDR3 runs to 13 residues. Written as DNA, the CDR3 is TGTGCCAGCAGGGGGAGGGATTATTCACCCCTCCACTTT. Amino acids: CASRGRDYSPLHF.

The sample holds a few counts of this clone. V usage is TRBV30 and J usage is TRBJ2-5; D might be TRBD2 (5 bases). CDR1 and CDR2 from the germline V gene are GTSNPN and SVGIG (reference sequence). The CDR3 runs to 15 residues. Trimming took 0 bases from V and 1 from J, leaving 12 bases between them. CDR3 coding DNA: TGTGCCTGGAGTGTAGGAGGCAGACTCCAAGAGACCCAGTACTTC. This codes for CAWSVGGRLQETQYF.

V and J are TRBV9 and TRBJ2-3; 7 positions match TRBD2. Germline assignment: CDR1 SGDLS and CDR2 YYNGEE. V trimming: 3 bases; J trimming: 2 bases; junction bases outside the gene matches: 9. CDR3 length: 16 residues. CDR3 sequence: CASSATTSSDTDTQYF. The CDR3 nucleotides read TGTGCCAGCAGCGCGACGACTAGCTCCGACACAGATACGCAGTATTTT.

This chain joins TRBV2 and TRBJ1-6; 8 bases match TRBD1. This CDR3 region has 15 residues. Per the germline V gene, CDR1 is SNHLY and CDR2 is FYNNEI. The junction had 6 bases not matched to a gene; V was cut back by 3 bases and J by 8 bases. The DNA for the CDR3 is TGTGCCAGCAGTGATCAGGGACAGGTTCATTCACCCCTCCACTTT. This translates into CASSDQGQVHSPLHF.

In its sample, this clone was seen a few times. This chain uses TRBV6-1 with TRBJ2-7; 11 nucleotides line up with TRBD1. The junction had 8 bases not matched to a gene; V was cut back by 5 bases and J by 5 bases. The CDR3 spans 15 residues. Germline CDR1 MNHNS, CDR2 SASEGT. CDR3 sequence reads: CASSNPGQGGDEQYF. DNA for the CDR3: TGTGCCAGCAGTAATCCGGGACAGGGGGGAGACGAGCAGTACTTC.

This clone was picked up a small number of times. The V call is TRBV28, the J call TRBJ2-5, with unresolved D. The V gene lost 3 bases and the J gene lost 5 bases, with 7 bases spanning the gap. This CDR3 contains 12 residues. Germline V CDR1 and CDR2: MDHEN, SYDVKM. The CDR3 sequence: CASSFKRETQYF. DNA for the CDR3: TGTGCCAGCAGTTTCAAGAGGGAGACCCAGTACTTC.

The CDR3 DNA reads as TGTGCCAGCAGTCCTCGGACAGGGAAGCTTGACGAGCAGTACTTC. It encodes CASSPRTGKLDEQYF. The V call is TRBV25-1, the J call TRBJ2-7; 8 positions match TRBD1. V dropped 5 bases and J dropped 5; count of bases not matched to a gene: 11. This CDR3 comprises 15 residues. Germline assignment: CDR1 MGHDK and CDR2 SYGVNS.

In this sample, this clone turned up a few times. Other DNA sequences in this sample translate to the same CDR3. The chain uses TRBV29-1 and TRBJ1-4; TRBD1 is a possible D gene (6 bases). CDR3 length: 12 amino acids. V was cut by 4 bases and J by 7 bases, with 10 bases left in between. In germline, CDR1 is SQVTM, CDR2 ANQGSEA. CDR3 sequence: CSVAQGSEKLFF. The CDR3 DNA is TGCAGCGTTGCGCAGGGGAGTGAAAAACTGTTTTTT. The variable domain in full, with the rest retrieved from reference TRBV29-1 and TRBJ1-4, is SAVISQKPSRDICQRGTSLTIQCQVDSQVTMMFWYRQQPGQSLTLIATANQGSEATYESGFVIDKFPISRPNLTFSTLTVSNMSPEDSSIYLCSVAQGSEKLFFGSGTQLSVL.

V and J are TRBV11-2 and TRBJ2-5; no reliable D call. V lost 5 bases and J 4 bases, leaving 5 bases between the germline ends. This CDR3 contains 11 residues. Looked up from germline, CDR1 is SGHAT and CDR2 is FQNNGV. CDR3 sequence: CASSPGETQYF. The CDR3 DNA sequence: TGTGCCAGCAGCCCGGGAGAGACCCAGTACTTC.

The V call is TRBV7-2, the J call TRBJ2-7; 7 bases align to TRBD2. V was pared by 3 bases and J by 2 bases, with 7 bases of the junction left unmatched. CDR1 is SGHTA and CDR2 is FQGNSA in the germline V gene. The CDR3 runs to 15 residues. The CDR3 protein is CASSFGGRGTYEQYF. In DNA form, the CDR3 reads TGTGCCAGCAGCTTCGGGGGGAGAGGAACCTACGAGCAGTACTTC.

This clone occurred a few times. The CDR3 spells CASSRVDTGELFF. As DNA, the CDR3 is TGTGCCAGCAGCCGCGTGGACACCGGGGAGCTGTTTTTT. This sequence joins TRBV4-2 and TRBJ2-2; no clear D. Germline CDR1 reads LGHNA; CDR2 reads YNFKEQ. The CDR3 covers 13 residues. Deletions cut 4 bases from V and 3 bases from J, with 6 bases between.

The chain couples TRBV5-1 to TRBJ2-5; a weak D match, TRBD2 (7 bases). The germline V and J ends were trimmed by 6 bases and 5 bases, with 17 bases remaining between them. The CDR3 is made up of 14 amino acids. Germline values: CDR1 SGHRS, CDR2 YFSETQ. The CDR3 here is CASKIGGGDETQYF. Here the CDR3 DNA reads TGCGCCAGCAAGATTGGGGGGGGCGACGAGACCCAGTACTTC.

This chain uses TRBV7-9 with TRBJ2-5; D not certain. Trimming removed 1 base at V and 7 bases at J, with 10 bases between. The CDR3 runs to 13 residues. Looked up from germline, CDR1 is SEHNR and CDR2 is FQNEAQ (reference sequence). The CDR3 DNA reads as TGTGCCAGCAGCTTAGGGCAGACGGGGACCCAGTACTTC. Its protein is CASSLGQTGTQYF. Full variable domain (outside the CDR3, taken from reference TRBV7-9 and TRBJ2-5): DTGVSQNPRHKITKRGQNVTFRCDPISEHNRLYWYRQTLGQGPEFLTYFQNEAQLEKSRLLSDRFSAERPKGSFSTLEIQRTEQGDSAMYLCASSLGQTGTQYFGPGTRLLVL.

The CDR3 sequence is CSVVTNYNEQFF. Here the CDR3 DNA reads TGCAGCGTTGTCACAAACTACAATGAGCAGTTCTTC. The chain is built from TRBV29-1 and TRBJ2-1; D is unclear. CDR1 and CDR2 from the germline V gene are SQVTM and ANQGSEA. This CDR3 contains 12 residues. The germline V and J ends were trimmed by 4 bases and 3 bases, with 7 bases remaining between them.

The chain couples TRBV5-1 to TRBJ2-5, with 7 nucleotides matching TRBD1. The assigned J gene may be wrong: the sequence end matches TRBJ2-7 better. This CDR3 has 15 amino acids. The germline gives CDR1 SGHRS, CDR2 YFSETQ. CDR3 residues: CASSLSGTASYEQYF. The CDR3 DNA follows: TGCGCCAGCAGCTTGTCCGGGACAGCATCCTACGAGCAGTACTTC.

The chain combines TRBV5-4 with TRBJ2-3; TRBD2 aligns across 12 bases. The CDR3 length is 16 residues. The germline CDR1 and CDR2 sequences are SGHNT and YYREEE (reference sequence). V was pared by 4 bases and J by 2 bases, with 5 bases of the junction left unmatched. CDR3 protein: CASSGRTSGITDTQYF. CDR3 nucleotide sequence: TGTGCCAGCAGCGGACGGACTAGCGGGATCACAGATACGCAGTATTTT. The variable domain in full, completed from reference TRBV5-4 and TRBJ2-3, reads ETGVTQSPTHLIKTRGQQVTLRCSSQSGHNTVSWYQQALGQGPQFIFQYYREEENGRGNFPPRFSGLQFPNYSSELNVNALELDDSALYLCASSGRTSGITDTQYFGPGTRLTVL.